This T cell receptor beta chain was sequenced in a study of T cell clones after liver transplantation. The V and J ends lost 3 bases and 4 bases respectively, with 19 bases between them. CDR3 length: 16 residues. CDR1 and CDR2 from the germline V gene are SNHLY and FYNNEI. This clone has a single count. Libraries were prepared by immunoSEQ multiplex PCR; TCRdb keeps only in-frame clonotypes and omits some of them. The sample includes 15,000 to 20,000 clones, 80% to 90% of them seen just once. This chain links TRBV2 with TRBJ2-7; D remains ambiguous. The receptor's source is a human patient who received a liver transplant. Some of these T cells may belong to the graft donor. The specimen was CD8+ T cells from blood, collected just over 45 months after liver transplant. The CDR3 DNA reads TGTGCCAGCAGTGAGGGTGTGGGGTTGCATTCATACGAGCAGTACTTC. Its protein is CASSEGVGLHSYEQYF.